This TCR beta chain came from a study of T cells in Graves' hyperthyroidism and ophthalmopathy. From RNA transcripts, TCR beta CDR3 regions were amplified. Primed by the HTBI set, a first-round RT-PCR was run on the TCR CDR3. Using its own MiXCR run on the multiplex PCR reads, TCRdb lists one record per CDR3 protein. This sample has fewer than 900,000 distinct CDR3 sequences, with approximately 19% found just once. Sequencing was carried out using blood. The clonotype comes from a woman aged 50 to 60 with Graves' hyperthyroidism that later progressed to Graves' ophthalmopathy.

Here the CDR3 DNA reads TGTGCCAGCAGGACAGGGGTGTCAAATGAAAAACTGTTTTTT. Encoded protein: CASRTGVSNEKLFF. The chain joins TRBV12-3 or TRBV12-4 to TRBJ1-4, with 8 bases fitting TRBD1. Trimming removed 6 bases from V and 5 bases from J; junction bases left unmatched: 5. The CDR3 consists of 14 residues.